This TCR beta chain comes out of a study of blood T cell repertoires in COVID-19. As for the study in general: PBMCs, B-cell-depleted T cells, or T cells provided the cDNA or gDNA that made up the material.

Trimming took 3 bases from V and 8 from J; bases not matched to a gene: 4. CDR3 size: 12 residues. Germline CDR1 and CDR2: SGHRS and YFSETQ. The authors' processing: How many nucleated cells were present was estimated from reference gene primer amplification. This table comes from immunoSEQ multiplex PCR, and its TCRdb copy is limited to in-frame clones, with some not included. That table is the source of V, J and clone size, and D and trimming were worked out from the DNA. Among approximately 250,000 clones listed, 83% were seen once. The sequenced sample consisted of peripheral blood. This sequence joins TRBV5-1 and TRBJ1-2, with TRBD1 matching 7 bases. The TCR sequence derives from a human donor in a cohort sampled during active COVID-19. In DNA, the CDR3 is TGCGCCAGCAGCTCTACAGGGGAAGGCTACACCTTC. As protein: CASSSTGEGYTF.